This entry lists 25 T cell receptor beta chains sequenced from one sample in a study of Tregs in tolerant kidney transplant recipients. Using immunoSEQ multiplex PCR, the repertoire was profiled, and TCRdb retains in-frame clones only, with some absent. The repertoire holds approximately 66,000 clones, with 80% to 90% as singletons. Sequenced here: Tregs from blood, sampled before the transplant. These receptors were obtained from a human donor who received a combined kidney and bone marrow transplant.

The chain recombines TRBV5-1 with TRBJ2-1; maybe TRBD1 (5 bases). The CDR3 covers 15 residues. Trimming stripped 0 bases from V and 4 bases from J, with 11 bases between. From germline, CDR1 is SGHRS and CDR2 YFSETQ. The CDR3 DNA is TGCGCCAGCAGCTTGGCCGTGACAGAATACAATGAGCAGTTCTTC. This sequence encodes CASSLAVTEYNEQFF.

The rearrangement links TRBV6-1 to TRBJ2-1; D gene unclear. This CDR3 has 14 residues. CDR1 is MNHNS and CDR2 is SASEGT in the germline V gene. V dropped 7 bases and J dropped 1 base, with 11 bases sitting between them. The CDR3 region is CASTRQSSYNEQFF. Written as DNA, the CDR3 is TGTGCCAGCACTAGGCAGTCGTCCTACAATGAGCAGTTCTTC.

This sequence joins TRBV2 and TRBJ1-1; D call uncertain. The germline CDR1 and CDR2 sequences are SNHLY and FYNNEI. Trimming cost V 8 bases and J 0 bases, with 16 bases left between them. CDR3 size: 15 residues. Here the CDR3 reads CASGSDGFMNTEAFF. The CDR3 DNA reads as TGTGCCAGCGGGTCGGACGGTTTTATGAACACTGAAGCTTTCTTT.

The chain combines TRBV5-1 with TRBJ2-3; 7 bases agree with TRBD2. Trimming at V came to 0 bases and at J to 2 bases, leaving 6 bases not matched to a gene. Germline values: CDR1 SGHRS, CDR2 YFSETQ. This CDR3 has 16 amino acids. CDR3 DNA: TGCGCCAGCAGCTTGGGCGCGGGAGCTTTCACAGATACGCAGTATTTT. This gives the protein CASSLGAGAFTDTQYF.

This chain uses TRBV5-5 with TRBJ1-2, with D possibly being TRBD1 (5 bases). V shed 3 bases and J shed 0 bases, with 6 bases lying between them. The CDR3 is 13 residues long. Germline values: CDR1 SGHKS, CDR2 YYEKEE (reference sequence). Here the CDR3 DNA reads TGTGCCAGCAGCTCAGGGTCTAACTATGGCTACACCTTC. This codes for CASSSGSNYGYTF.

V gene TRBV5-1 combines with J gene TRBJ2-1; 9 bases match TRBD1. J gave up 3 bases and V 3 bases, and 4 bases lay outside the gene matches. This CDR3 is built from 15 residues. Per germline, CDR1 SGHRS and CDR2 YFSETQ. The CDR3 DNA is TGCGCCAGCAGCTACCACAGGGGGCTCTACAATGAGCAGTTCTTC. It translates to CASSYHRGLYNEQFF.

The chain employs TRBV11-2 and TRBJ2-7; 10 nucleotides line up with TRBD1. Germline assignment: CDR1 SGHAT and CDR2 FQNNGV. Losses at the gene ends were 3 bases for V and 7 bases for J; bases not matched to a gene: 15. This CDR3 is 17 amino acids long. The CDR3 coding sequence is TGTGCCAGCAGCTTCTCCCTCGCCGGGACAGGGGCAGGGGAGCAGTACTTC. This translates into CASSFSLAGTGAGEQYF.

This chain joins TRBV2 and TRBJ1-2; D might be TRBD1 (5 bases). Germline CDR1 SNHLY, CDR2 FYNNEI. V shed 6 bases and J shed 0 bases, with 17 bases lying between them. The CDR3 spans 16 residues. The CDR3 DNA is TGTGCCAGCAGGACCGCCTTGCAGGGAGCTAACTATGGCTACACCTTC. Encoded protein: CASRTALQGANYGYTF.

This CDR3 is CAGEGIYGYTF. Here the CDR3 DNA reads TGTGCCGGAGAGGGGATTTATGGCTACACCTTC. The rearrangement uses TRBV6-1 and TRBJ1-2; tentatively, D is TRBD1 (5 bases). CDR3 length: 11 amino acids. Trimming took 11 bases from V and 5 from J, leaving 12 bases between them. Germline V gives CDR1 MNHNS, CDR2 SASEGT.

The chain joins TRBV30 to TRBJ1-2; 8 nucleotides align to TRBD1. The CDR3 consists of 18 residues. Losses at the gene ends were 3 bases for V and 4 bases for J; bases not matched to a gene: 19. Germline V lookup: CDR1 GTSNPN, CDR2 SVGIG (reference sequence). CDR3 DNA sequence: TGTGCCTGGAGGGTACCAGGGGGCCAGGGGGGATTTGGCTATGGCTACACCTTC. It translates to CAWRVPGGQGGFGYGYTF.

This rearrangement joins TRBV27 to TRBJ2-3, with D perhaps TRBD1 (6 bases). Trimming stripped 6 bases from V and 4 bases from J, with 17 bases between. CDR1 is MNHEY, CDR2 SMNVEV, per germline (reference sequence). The CDR3 spans 15 residues. The CDR3, as DNA: TGTGCCAGCAGCTATGCCTTATCAGGGGCAGATACGCAGTATTTT. Its protein product is CASSYALSGADTQYF.

The chain couples TRBV7-2 to TRBJ2-5; TRBD2 is a possible D gene (5 bases). V was shortened by 8 bases and J by 5 bases, with 12 bases between the two germline ends. There are 12 residues in the CDR3. Germline assignment: CDR1 SGHTA and CDR2 FQGNSA. The CDR3 reads CASHSVGETQYF. CDR3 DNA: TGTGCCAGCCATAGCGTTGGGGAGACCCAGTACTTC.

This clone was observed once. V usage is TRBV18 and J usage is TRBJ2-5; 8 bases map to TRBD2. The germline gives CDR1 KGHSH, CDR2 LQKENI. The CDR3 totals 16 residues. J was trimmed by 1 base and V by 3 bases; bases with no gene match: 7. The CDR3 DNA is TGTGCCAGCTCACCCCCCGGGACTAGGGCCCAAGAGACCCAGTACTTC. Protein product: CASSPPGTRAQETQYF.

The chain uses TRBV10-1 and TRBJ1-6; D not resolved. CDR1 WNHNN and CDR2 SYGVQD come from the germline V gene (reference sequence). Deletions cut 2 bases from V and 5 bases from J, with 7 bases between. The CDR3 covers 14 residues. The DNA of the CDR3 is TGCGCCAGCAGTGAGGGGTCTAATAATTCACCCCTCCACTTT. Its protein is CASSEGSNNSPLHF.

The chain has TRBV18 and TRBJ1-1, with 11 bases aligning to TRBD1. The trim removed 1 base at V and 5 bases at J, leaving 3 bases unmatched. CDR1 is KGHSH and CDR2 is LQKENI in the germline V gene. The CDR3 is made up of 15 amino acids. The CDR3 region has the DNA TGTGCCAGCTCACCACGGGGACAGGGGGAGACTGAAGCTTTCTTT. Translation: CASSPRGQGETEAFF. Full variable domain (rest looked up from reference TRBV18 and TRBJ1-1): NAGVMQNPRHLVRRRGQEARLRCSPMKGHSHVYWYRQLPEEGLKFMVYLQKENIIDESGMPKERFSAEFPKEGPSILRIQQVVRGDSAAYFCASSPRGQGETEAFFGQGTRLTVV.

This clone was observed once. The chain couples TRBV30 to TRBJ1-2; the D gene is possibly TRBD1 (5 bases). The germline gives CDR1 GTSNPN, CDR2 SVGIG (reference sequence). The V end lost 1 base, the J end lost 6 bases, and 12 bases lay between the germline ends. The CDR3 has 13 residues. The DNA for the CDR3 is TGTGCCTGGAGTGGACGGGGCAGCGATGGCTACACCTTC. Encoded protein: CAWSGRGSDGYTF.

This clone was seen once. The rearrangement joins TRBV5-1 to TRBJ1-1; D not certain. CDR3 size: 11 residues. CDR1 SGHRS and CDR2 YFSETQ come from the germline V gene. Trimming stripped 6 bases from V and 5 bases from J, with 8 bases between. CDR3 amino acids: CASKGRTEAFF. The CDR3 nucleotides are TGCGCCAGCAAGGGTAGGACTGAAGCTTTCTTT.

This clone showed up just once. V is TRBV7-2 and J is TRBJ2-4; 7 bases are shared with TRBD1. The CDR3 covers 18 residues. After removal of 5 bases from V and 0 bases from J, the junction contained 13 bases not matched to a gene. CDR1 is SGHTA and CDR2 is FQGNSA in the germline V gene. The CDR3, as DNA: TGTGCCAGCAGCCCACAAGTTGGGACAGCCATAGCCAAAAACATTCAGTACTTC. It codes for CASSPQVGTAIAKNIQYF.

This clone was picked up a small number of times. The rearrangement links TRBV6-1 to TRBJ2-2, with 7 bases aligning to TRBD2. Germline loops: CDR1 MNHNS, CDR2 SASEGT. The CDR3 contains 14 residues. V trimming: 7 bases; J trimming: 3 bases; junction bases outside the gene matches: 5. The CDR3 bases are TGTGCCAGCACCCTAGCGGAGCACACCGGGGAGCTGTTTTTT. Translated: CASTLAEHTGELFF.

This sequence joins TRBV19 and TRBJ2-1; no firm D call. CDR1 is LNHDA and CDR2 is SQIVND in the germline V gene (reference sequence). The V gene lost 3 bases and the J gene lost 5 bases, with 14 bases spanning the gap. The CDR3 totals 15 residues. The CDR3 region has the DNA TGTGCCAGTAGTATCTCCCCCCGGAGTAACAATGAGCAGTTCTTC. Translated, it gives CASSISPRSNNEQFF.

J is TRBJ2-7 and V is TRBV5-1; 13 nucleotides match TRBD2. Germline assignment: CDR1 SGHRS and CDR2 YFSETQ. The CDR3 is 17 residues long. The junction had 6 bases not matched to a gene; V was cut back by 3 bases and J by 0 bases. The CDR3 DNA sequence: TGCGCCAGCAGCTCCCAAGGGACTAGCGGGGCCTCCTACGAGCAGTACTTC. This sequence encodes CASSSQGTSGASYEQYF. The full variable domain, its missing parts supplied by reference TRBV5-1 and TRBJ2-7, is KAGVTQTPRYLIKTRGQQVTLSCSPISGHRSVSWYQQTPGQGLQFLFEYFSETQRNKGNFPGRFSGRQFSNSRSEMNVSTLELGDSALYLCASSSQGTSGASYEQYFGPGTRLTVT.

This clone was observed a few times. V gene TRBV10-3 combines with J gene TRBJ2-1, with unresolved D. The CDR3 contains 13 residues. Looked up from germline, CDR1 is ENHRY and CDR2 is SYGVKD. V lost 4 bases and J 9 bases, leaving 13 bases between the germline ends. CDR3 nucleotides: TGTGCCATCAGTGGCCCCGGTCTAGGTGAGCAGTTCTTC. Amino acids: CAISGPGLGEQFF.

The chain recombines TRBV19 with TRBJ1-1, with D unresolved. Deletions cut 4 bases from V and 4 bases from J, with 16 bases between. The CDR3 length is 15 residues. The germline CDR1 and CDR2 sequences are LNHDA and SQIVND (reference sequence). CDR3 region: CASSRPTQRSTEAFF. CDR3 sequence (DNA): TGTGCCAGTAGTAGACCCACCCAACGGAGCACTGAAGCTTTCTTT.

CDR3 sequence reads: CASSSRDRDLGFYEQYF. In DNA form, the CDR3 reads TGTGCCAGCAGTTCCCGGGACAGGGACCTAGGGTTCTACGAGCAGTACTTC. This chain links TRBV28 with TRBJ2-7, with 9 bases aligning to TRBD1. Trimming cost V 4 bases and J 3 bases; bases outside gene matches: 13. Per germline, CDR1 MDHEN and CDR2 SYDVKM. There are 17 residues in the CDR3.

The V gene is TRBV27, the J gene TRBJ1-2, with TRBD1 identical over 7 bases. The CDR3 has 15 residues. Germline V gene sequence: CDR1 MNHEY, CDR2 SMNVEV (reference sequence). Trimming took 2 bases from V and 3 from J; bases not matched to a gene: 6. The CDR3 sequence is CASSLAATGYYGYTF. Here the CDR3 DNA reads TGTGCCAGCAGTTTAGCCGCGACAGGGTACTATGGCTACACCTTC.